Sequencing of this TCR beta chain was carried out in a study of blood T cell repertoires in COVID-19. The CDR3 is 14 residues long. Germline V gene sequence: CDR1 MNHEY, CDR2 SVGEGT. Trimming at V came to 4 bases and at J to 2 bases, leaving 2 bases not matched to a gene. Repertoires were generated with immunoSEQ multiplex PCR, while TCRdb's copy carries only in-frame clones and drops some. The top ten hold about 13% of the sample, which has about 120,000 clones, roughly 85% seen once. This receptor was identified in a human donor in a cohort sampled during active COVID-19. The chain joins TRBV6-2 or TRBV6-3 to TRBJ2-1; 7 nucleotides agree with TRBD2. The specimen sequenced was peripheral blood. The DNA of the CDR3 is TGTGCCAGCAGTTCCCGGGAGGCCTACAATGAGCAGTTCTTC. Its translation: CASSSREAYNEQFF.